This T cell receptor beta chain comes out of a study of STAT5B mutations in CD4+ large granular lymphocyte leukemia. Whole-study findings and limits: 8/27 top patient clones versus 2/35 control clones were TRBV06-family. Main leukemic clonotypes were patient-specific, but about 25% appeared at low frequency elsewhere.

Produced via immunoSEQ multiplex PCR; TCRdb's table is partial and in-frame only. This repertoire shows some 19,000 clones, 70% found once; its top ten account for about 32%. Comments on this clone: The antigen is undetermined.

V shed 3 bases and J shed 4 bases, with 15 bases lying between them. Germline CDR1 is SNHLY and CDR2 is FYNNEI. This CDR3 has 15 residues. Buffy coats from healthy blood donors served as controls. This chain links TRBV2 with TRBJ1-1; TRBD1 is a possible D gene (5 bases). Sequenced material: CD4+ T cells from blood buffy coats. The source is a human donor in good health. The CDR3 DNA sequence: TGTGCCAGCAGTGACCGGGGGGGGAGGGGCACTGAAGCTTTCTTT. Its translation: CASSDRGGRGTEAFF.